Shown below are 23 T cell receptor beta chains from a single sample sequenced in a study of cytomegalovirus exposure and HLA in healthy donors. Amplification used 60 Vbeta primers and 13 Jbeta primers. Assay used: immunoSEQ multiplex PCR; TCRdb lists only in-frame clones, some missing. Its table records 160,000 or so clones. The source material was PBMCs. The receptors originated from a man between 25 and 39 years old in good health and CMV-seronegative.

The V and J genes are TRBV6-1 and TRBJ1-1, with 10 bases that match TRBD1. J lost 3 bases, V lost 6 bases, and 7 bases had no gene match. The CDR3 loop spans 15 amino acids. The germline gives CDR1 MNHNS, CDR2 SASEGT. This CDR3 reads CASREPTGGYTEAFF. In DNA, the CDR3 is TGTGCCAGCAGGGAACCGACAGGGGGCTACACTGAAGCTTTCTTT.

The genes are TRBV5-6 and TRBJ2-7; the match to TRBD1 covers 10 bases. There are 14 residues in the CDR3. Looked up from germline, CDR1 is SGHDT and CDR2 is YYEEEE. V gave up 5 bases and J gave up 4 bases; unmatched junction bases: 6. CDR3 loop: CASSWGQGRYEQYF. CDR3 DNA sequence: TGTGCCAGCAGTTGGGGACAGGGGAGGTACGAGCAGTACTTC.

The chain carries TRBV6-4 and TRBJ1-1; a weak D match, TRBD1 (5 bases). The CDR3 length is 13 residues. The germline V gene encodes CDR1 MRHNA and CDR2 SNTAGT. V was shortened by 5 bases and J by 0 bases, with 7 bases between the two germline ends. CDR3 residues: CASSLQVNTEAFF. In DNA form, the CDR3 reads TGTGCCAGCAGTTTACAGGTGAACACTGAAGCTTTCTTT.

J is TRBJ2-7 and V is TRBV25-1; TRBD2 aligns across 11 bases. Germline loops: CDR1 MGHDK, CDR2 SYGVNS. The CDR3 runs 14 residues. V lost 6 bases to trimming and J lost 7 bases; unmatched junction nucleotides: 8. The CDR3 reads CASSPLAGVWEQYF. In DNA form, the CDR3 reads TGTGCCAGCAGCCCACTAGCGGGAGTCTGGGAGCAGTACTTC.

CDR3 in amino acids: CASSGRPGQGITSYEQYF. In DNA form, the CDR3 reads TGTGCCAGCAGCGGGAGACCGGGACAGGGGATAACCTCCTACGAGCAGTACTTC. J is TRBJ2-7 and V is TRBV9, with TRBD1 matching over 10 bases. The CDR3 runs 18 residues. CDR1 is SGDLS, CDR2 YYNGEE, per germline. Trimming cost V 3 bases and J 0 bases; bases outside gene matches: 12.

This chain links TRBV18 with TRBJ2-7, with D maybe TRBD1 (6 bases). CDR3 length: 15 amino acids. The germline gives CDR1 KGHSH, CDR2 LQKENI. Trimming removed 3 bases from V and 4 bases from J, with 16 bases in between. CDR3 DNA sequence: TGTGCCAGCTCACCCCGAGACAGGCAAAATTACGAGCAGTACTTC. Translated: CASSPRDRQNYEQYF. The full variable domain, rest sourced from reference TRBV18 and TRBJ2-7, is NAGVMQNPRHLVRRRGQEARLRCSPMKGHSHVYWYRQLPEEGLKFMVYLQKENIIDESGMPKERFSAEFPKEGPSILRIQQVVRGDSAAYFCASSPRDRQNYEQYFGPGTRLTVT.

This chain uses TRBV4-3 with TRBJ2-1, with TRBD2 matching over 13 bases. V lost 0 bases to trimming and J lost 7 bases; unmatched junction nucleotides: 3. The CDR3 totals 16 residues. Germline V gene data show CDR1 as LGHNA and CDR2 as YSLEER. The CDR3 protein is CASSQELGLAGNEQFF. The CDR3 DNA reads as TGCGCCAGCAGCCAAGAACTGGGACTAGCGGGAAATGAGCAGTTCTTC.

DNA for the CDR3: TGCGCCAGCAGCCTGTACAGGGGGGGTGGCGAGCAGTACTTC. It yields the protein CASSLYRGGGEQYF. J is TRBJ2-7 and V is TRBV5-1; a possible D gene is TRBD1 (8 bases). The CDR3 consists of 14 residues. V dropped 4 bases and J dropped 6 bases, with 17 bases sitting between them. Germline V gives CDR1 SGHRS, CDR2 YFSETQ.

Notes on this clone: Other DNA sequences of this sample code for an identical CDR3. This chain links TRBV6-6 with TRBJ2-7; the match to TRBD2 covers 8 bases. The ends lost 11 bases at V and 4 bases at J; junction bases unmatched: 4. In germline, CDR1 is MNHNY, CDR2 SVGAGI (reference sequence). There are 11 residues in the CDR3. The CDR3 nucleotides are TGTGCCTCAAGCGGGAGTTACGAGCAGTACTTC. Translated, it gives CASSGSYEQYF.

The chain couples TRBV6-6 to TRBJ2-1, with D possibly TRBD2 on 5 matching bases. Germline CDR1 reads MNHNY; CDR2 reads SVGAGI (reference sequence). V was cut by 6 bases and J by 6 bases, with 21 bases left in between. The CDR3 totals 16 residues. The DNA for the CDR3 is TGTGCCAGCAGCCTCATCGGAGGTTTGAGTGCCAATGAGCAGTTCTTC. Encoded protein: CASSLIGGLSANEQFF.

The CDR3 coding sequence is TGTGCCAGCAGCTTAGGAGTTGGAAACACCATATATTTT. Translation gives CASSLGVGNTIYF. The gene calls are TRBV7-2 and TRBJ1-3; D gene unclear. The CDR3 contains 13 residues. V lost 1 base and J 3 bases, leaving 4 bases between the germline ends. Germline V gene data show CDR1 as SGHTA and CDR2 as FQGNSA.

V and J are TRBV19 and TRBJ2-2; D ambiguous. V lost 2 bases, J lost 1 base, and 8 bases lay in between. Germline assignment: CDR1 LNHDA and CDR2 SQIVND (reference sequence). The CDR3 is made up of 15 amino acids. CDR3 loop: CASSIRGRNTGELFF. The CDR3 DNA is TGTGCCAGTAGTATAAGAGGCAGGAACACCGGGGAGCTGTTTTTT.

J is TRBJ1-5 and V is TRBV15, with a weak D call TRBD1 (5 bases). V gave up 0 bases and J gave up 4 bases, with 10 bases separating them. Germline V CDR1 and CDR2: LNHNV, YYDKDF (reference sequence). CDR3 length: 15 residues. CDR3 sequence reads: CATSRDRGRNQPQHF. The CDR3 nucleotides are TGTGCCACCAGCAGAGATAGGGGCAGGAATCAGCCCCAGCATTTT. Using reference TRBV15 and TRBJ1-5 for the parts outside the CDR3, the full variable domain is DAMVIQNPRYQVTQFGKPVTLSCSQTLNHNVMYWYQQKSSQAPKLLFHYYDKDFNNEADTPDNFQSRRPNTSFCFLDIRSPGLGDTAMYLCATSRDRGRNQPQHFGDGTRLSIL.

The chain couples TRBV14 to TRBJ2-1; TRBD2 matches at 8 bases. The CDR3 is 15 amino acids. Losses at the gene ends were 0 bases for V and 7 bases for J; bases not matched to a gene: 5. Germline-derived CDR1 and CDR2 are SGHDN and FVKESK. In DNA, the CDR3 is TGTGCCAGCAGCCAAGAGACGGGAGGGTTGAATGAGCAGTTCTTC. Residues: CASSQETGGLNEQFF.

The J gene is TRBJ2-7, the V gene TRBV6-1; 10 nucleotides align to TRBD2. Germline V gene lookup returns CDR1 MNHNS and CDR2 SASEGT. After removal of 1 base from V and 6 bases from J, the junction contained 9 bases not matched to a gene. The CDR3 runs 16 residues. DNA of the CDR3: TGTGCCAGCAGTGAAGAAATAGCGGGAGGATTAGGCGAGCAGTACTTC. It is translated as CASSEEIAGGLGEQYF.

The rearrangement uses TRBV4-1 and TRBJ2-5; 8 positions agree with TRBD2. The J call may be mistaken, given a closer DNA end match to TRBJ2-7. This CDR3 has 14 amino acids. CDR1 MGHRA and CDR2 YSYEKL come from the germline V gene. The CDR3 sequence: CASSRPGGSYEQYF. In DNA, the CDR3 is TGCGCCAGCAGCCGACCGGGGGGGTCCTACGAGCAGTACTTC.

The J gene is TRBJ2-1, the V gene TRBV27; tentatively, D is TRBD2 (5 bases). The V gene lost 5 bases and the J gene lost 0 bases, with 20 bases spanning the gap. The CDR3 loop spans 18 amino acids. CDR1 and CDR2 from the germline V gene are MNHEY and SMNVEV (reference sequence). CDR3 amino acids: CASSPSPLLGSSYNEQFF. The CDR3 DNA sequence: TGTGCCAGCAGTCCGTCCCCCCTACTAGGCAGCTCCTACAATGAGCAGTTCTTC.

The J gene is TRBJ2-7, the V gene TRBV25-1, with 9 bases lining up with TRBD1. Trimming took 10 bases from V and 5 from J; bases not matched to a gene: 6. Per the germline V gene, CDR1 is MGHDK and CDR2 is SYGVNS. This CDR3 region has 12 residues. In nucleotides, the CDR3 is TGTGCCATCGGGACAGGGAGCAACGAGCAGTACTTC. Its translation is CAIGTGSNEQYF.

The genes are TRBV9 and TRBJ1-1; D may be TRBD1 (5 bases). This CDR3 spans 15 amino acids. Trimming removed 0 bases from V and 0 bases from J, with 9 bases in between. Per the germline V gene, CDR1 is SGDLS and CDR2 is YYNGEE. The CDR3 loop is CASSVAGGMNTEAFF. The CDR3 DNA sequence: TGTGCCAGCAGCGTAGCGGGGGGGATGAACACTGAAGCTTTCTTT. Using reference TRBV9 and TRBJ1-1 for the parts outside the CDR3, the full variable domain is DSGVTQTPKHLITATGQRVTLRCSPRSGDLSVYWYQQSLDQGLQFLIQYYNGEERAKGNILERFSAQQFPDLHSELNLSSLELGDSALYFCASSVAGGMNTEAFFGQGTRLTVV.

This chain connects TRBV11-3 to TRBJ2-3; 8 nucleotides align to TRBD1. This CDR3 contains 15 residues. The V segment lost 4 bases and the J segment 2 bases; nucleotides outside the gene matches: 5. Germline lookup yields CDR1 SGHNT and CDR2 YENEEA. CDR3 residues: CASSSYRGNTDTQYF. The CDR3 nucleotides are TGTGCCAGCAGCTCTTACAGGGGGAACACAGATACGCAGTATTTT.

CDR3 protein: CASSGLAGAGEQYF. The CDR3 DNA is TGCGCCAGCAGTGGACTAGCGGGAGCCGGCGAGCAGTACTTC. The chain recombines TRBV10-1 with TRBJ2-5; 12 bases are a match to TRBD2. Judging by the DNA end, TRBJ2-7 fits better; the J call may be wrong. Germline values: CDR1 WNHNN, CDR2 SYGVQD (reference sequence). The CDR3 spans 14 residues.

J is TRBJ2-7 and V is TRBV7-2, with 11 bases lining up with TRBD2. The V and J ends lost 5 bases and 4 bases, in that order; junction bases with no gene match: 7. CDR3 length: 15 amino acids. Germline V gives CDR1 SGHTA, CDR2 FQGNSA. The CDR3 DNA sequence: TGTGCCAGCAGCGAAACTAGCGGGGGCCCTTACGAGCAGTACTTC. It encodes CASSETSGGPYEQYF.

This rearrangement joins TRBV4-1 to TRBJ2-2, with 8 bases identical to TRBD2. Germline CDR1 MGHRA, CDR2 YSYEKL. This CDR3 spans 17 amino acids. With 3 bases clipped from V and 7 bases from J, the junction kept 13 bases outside the gene matches. DNA for the CDR3: TGCGCCAGCAGCCAGGATAGTAGCGGGACTAGTAGCGGGGAGCTGTTTTTT. It specifies CASSQDSSGTSSGELFF.